Below are 4 T cell receptor beta chains sequenced from a single sample in a study of T-cell memory formation after mild COVID-19 (dated by TCRdb to the early 2020s). Libraries came from 5' RACE. TCRdb shows the sequencer as Illumina NovaSeq 6000. Clones were called with MiXCR by TCRdb after fastp trimmed the public reads at Q25, and only in-frame beta chains were retained. CDR3 protein sequences are deduplicated, and each keeps its most common genes and DNA. In this sample the table shows approximately 340,000 distinct CDR3 sequences, approximately 15% of which occur a single time. Of the sample, approximately 20% is held by the ten largest clones. Material for sequencing was PBMCs or a T cell subset sorted from them (not recorded which). The receptor source for this set is a man aged 18 to 30 who had mild COVID-19 (a few samples of this study predate the infection). The sample titles of this study are shuffled in the database, so cell type and time point are left out; the donor was told from shared clones.

The rearrangement joins TRBV7-2 to TRBJ2-5; D is perhaps TRBD2 (6 bases). Trimming removed 5 bases at V and 5 bases at J, with 18 bases between. Germline V lookup: CDR1 SGHTA, CDR2 FQGNSA. CDR3 size: 15 residues. CDR3 sequence reads: CASSPHRTNSETQYF. The CDR3 DNA follows: TGTGCCAGCAGCCCCCACCGGACTAATTCGGAGACCCAGTACTTC.

The chain combines TRBV30 with TRBJ1-2, with 7 bases fitting TRBD1. Germline CDR1 and CDR2: GTSNPN and SVGIG (reference sequence). CDR3 length equals 14 residues. J was trimmed by 4 bases and V by 0 bases; bases with no gene match: 5. CDR3 nucleotides: TGTGCCTGGAGTGTCCAGGGGGTAATCTATGGCTACACCTTC. Translation: CAWSVQGVIYGYTF.

The chain uses TRBV7-2 and TRBJ2-3; D is perhaps TRBD2 (6 bases). CDR3 length: 11 amino acids. V dropped 5 bases and J dropped 11 bases, with 11 bases sitting between them. Germline lookup yields CDR1 SGHTA and CDR2 FQGNSA. CDR3 sequence reads: CASSRTTRQYF. CDR3 in DNA: TGTGCCAGCAGCCGGACTACCCGGCAGTATTTT.

The sample holds a few counts of this clonotype. The chain links TRBV24-1 to TRBJ2-5; 9 bases are a match to TRBD2. This CDR3 contains 16 residues. Trimming removed 4 bases from V and 5 bases from J; junction bases left unmatched: 10. Germline V CDR1 and CDR2: KGHDR, SFDVKD. CDR3 nucleotide sequence: TGTGCCACCAGTGACCCCGCGGGGGGGCGTGGGGAGACCCAGTACTTC. Its protein is CATSDPAGGRGETQYF.